The 10 T cell receptor beta chains below were found in one sample sequenced in a study of blood T cell repertoires in COVID-19. Only in-frame clones appear in the TCRdb table, and some are missing; sequencing was by immunoSEQ multiplex PCR. In the table there are some 180,000 clones, more than 80% of which are singletons. Sequenced sample: PBMCs or T cells enriched from blood (not recorded which). These receptors were collected from a man aged 40-49 years who had recovered from COVID-19.

The table lists this clone with many counts. The rearrangement links TRBV14 to TRBJ2-7; the match to TRBD2 covers 10 bases. Germline V CDR1 and CDR2: SGHDN, FVKESK. The CDR3 loop spans 16 amino acids. With V trimmed by 4 bases and J by 4 bases, 10 bases remained unmatched. The CDR3 protein is CASSPSLAGVRYEQYF. CDR3 DNA sequence: TGTGCCAGCAGCCCCTCGCTAGCGGGAGTAAGGTACGAGCAGTACTTC.

The rearrangement links TRBV5-1 to TRBJ2-1; TRBD2 matches at 7 bases. Germline trimming cut 0 bases from V and 4 bases from J; bases unmatched to any gene: 7. The CDR3 has 16 amino acids. Germline lookup yields CDR1 SGHRS and CDR2 YFSETQ. As DNA, the CDR3 is TGCGCCAGCAGCTTGGCCCTAGTAGCGGGTTACAATGAGCAGTTCTTC. It encodes CASSLALVAGYNEQFF.

V gene TRBV10-3 combines with J gene TRBJ2-7; D may be TRBD1 (5 bases). The CDR3 sequence is 18 residues long. CDR1 is ENHRY and CDR2 is SYGVKD in the germline V gene. Between the trimmed V and J ends, which lost 0 bases and 4 bases, there was a span of 22 bases. This chain's CDR3 is CAISESVLGQGFSYEQYF. CDR3 sequence (DNA): TGTGCCATCAGTGAGTCTGTTTTAGGCCAGGGTTTTTCTTACGAGCAGTACTTC.

J is TRBJ1-2 and V is TRBV2; possible D gene TRBD1, 5 bases. The CDR3 has 17 residues. V gave up 0 bases and J gave up 4 bases, with 18 bases separating them. Germline-derived CDR1 and CDR2 are SNHLY and FYNNEI. CDR3 in DNA: TGTGCCAGCAGTGAAGCGCTTTGGGGCCAGGGCCTCTATGGCTACACCTTC. As protein: CASSEALWGQGLYGYTF. The entire variable domain, with the rest obtained from reference TRBV2 and TRBJ1-2, is as follows: EPEVTQTPSHQVTQMGQEVILRCVPISNHLYFYWYRQILGQKVEFLVSFYNNEISEKSEIFDDQFSVERPDGSNFTLKIRSTKLEDSAMYFCASSEALWGQGLYGYTFGSGTRLTVV.

V and J are TRBV5-6 and TRBJ1-2; TRBD1 might be the D (5 bases). Looked up from germline, CDR1 is SGHDT and CDR2 is YYEEEE. The CDR3 totals 15 residues. The germline V and J ends were trimmed by 2 bases and 4 bases, with 15 bases remaining between them. In nucleotides, the CDR3 is TGTGCCAGCAGCTTTGGGGTGGGGCCTCTCTATGGCTACACCTTC. Translated, it gives CASSFGVGPLYGYTF.

V and J are TRBV24-1 and TRBJ2-1; 8 positions match TRBD2. The CDR3 has 18 residues. Germline CDR1 KGHDR, CDR2 SFDVKD. J lost 0 bases, V lost 5 bases, and 11 bases had no gene match. The CDR3 DNA reads as TGTGCCACCAGTGTGTCAGCGGGGGTACCGGGCTCCTACAATGAGCAGTTCTTC. It translates to CATSVSAGVPGSYNEQFF.

V usage is TRBV7-9 and J usage is TRBJ2-7; 11 bases align to TRBD2. The ends lost 2 bases at V and 2 bases at J; junction bases unmatched: 5. The CDR3 is made up of 16 amino acids. CDR1 SEHNR and CDR2 FQNEAQ come from the germline V gene (reference sequence). The DNA of the CDR3 is TGTGCCAGCAGCTTACCTACTAGCGGGAGCCCCTACGAGCAGTACTTC. It encodes CASSLPTSGSPYEQYF. Supplemented by reference TRBV7-9 and TRBJ2-7, the full variable domain reads DTGVSQNPRHKITKRGQNVTFRCDPISEHNRLYWYRQTLGQGPEFLTYFQNEAQLEKSRLLSDRFSAERPKGSFSTLEIQRTEQGDSAMYLCASSLPTSGSPYEQYFGPGTRLTVT.

This clone was detected only once. The V and J genes are TRBV5-5 and TRBJ1-1, with TRBD1 identical over 9 bases. V lost 3 bases to trimming and J lost 4 bases; unmatched junction nucleotides: 10. CDR1 SGHKS and CDR2 YYEKEE come from the germline V gene (reference sequence). This CDR3 region has 16 residues. The CDR3 nucleotides read TGTGCCAGCAGCTCACTAACAGGGGGCTTCAGCACTGAAGCTTTCTTT. It yields the protein CASSSLTGGFSTEAFF.

The chain uses TRBV7-3 and TRBJ1-1; weak D call: TRBD1 (6 bases). Germline CDR1 is SGHTA and CDR2 is FQGTGA. V lost 5 bases and J lost 4, with 11 bases in between. CDR3 size: 13 residues. DNA for the CDR3: TGTGCCAGCAGCCTCTACAGGGCCACTGAAGCTTTCTTT. As protein: CASSLYRATEAFF.

The genes are TRBV27 and TRBJ2-5, with D possibly TRBD1 on 5 matching bases. There are 13 residues in the CDR3. The V gene lost 6 bases and the J gene lost 5 bases, with 13 bases spanning the gap. CDR1 MNHEY and CDR2 SMNVEV come from the germline V gene (reference sequence). The CDR3 sequence is CASRGADAETQYF. The CDR3 bases are TGTGCCAGCAGAGGGGCTGATGCGGAGACCCAGTACTTC.